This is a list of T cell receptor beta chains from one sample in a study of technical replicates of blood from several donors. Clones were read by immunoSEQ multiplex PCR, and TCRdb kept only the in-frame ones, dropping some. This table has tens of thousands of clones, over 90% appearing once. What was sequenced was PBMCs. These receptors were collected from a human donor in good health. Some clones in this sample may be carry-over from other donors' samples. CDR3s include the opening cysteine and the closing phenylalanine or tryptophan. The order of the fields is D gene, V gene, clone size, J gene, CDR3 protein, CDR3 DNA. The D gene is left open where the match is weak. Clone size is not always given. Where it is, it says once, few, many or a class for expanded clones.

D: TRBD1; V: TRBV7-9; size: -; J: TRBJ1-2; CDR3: CASSSVADRLSNYGYTF; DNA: TGTGCCAGCAGCTCCGTCGCGGACAGGTTGTCTAACTATGGCTACACCTTC
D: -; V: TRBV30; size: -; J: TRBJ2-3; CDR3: CAWSGRGLHFRTDTQYF; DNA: TGTGCCTGGAGTGGTAGGGGACTCCATTTTCGCACAGATACGCAGTATTTT
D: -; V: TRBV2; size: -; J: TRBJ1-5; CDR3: CASSEREVNQPQHF; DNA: TGTGCCAGCAGTGAACGGGAGGTCAATCAGCCCCAGCATTTT
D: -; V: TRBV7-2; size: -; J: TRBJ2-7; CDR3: CASTPRLGNEQYF; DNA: TGTGCCAGCACCCCACGACTAGGTAACGAGCAGTACTTC
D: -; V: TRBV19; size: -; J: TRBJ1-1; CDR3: CASSTQQGRTEAFF; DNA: TGTGCCAGTAGTACCCAACAGGGACGGACTGAAGCTTTCTTT
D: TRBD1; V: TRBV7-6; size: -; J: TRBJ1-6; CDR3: CASSLRQGADNSPLHF; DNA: TGTGCCAGCAGCTTGCGACAGGGCGCCGATAATTCACCCCTCCACTTT
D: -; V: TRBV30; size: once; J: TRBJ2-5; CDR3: CAWSVTGGETQYF; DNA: TGTGCCTGGAGTGTAACCGGCGGGGAGACCCAGTACTTC
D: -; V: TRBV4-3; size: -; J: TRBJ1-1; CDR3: CASRRGVLMGTEAFF; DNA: TGCGCCAGCAGAAGGGGTGTTCTGATGGGGACTGAAGCTTTCTTT
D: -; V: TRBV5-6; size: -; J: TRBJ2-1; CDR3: CASSRLEPEQFF; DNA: TGTGCCAGCAGCAGACTCGAGCCTGAGCAGTTCTTC
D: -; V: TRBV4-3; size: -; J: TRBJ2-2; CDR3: CASSRAGAGGTGELFF; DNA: TGCGCCAGCAGCCGGGCGGGGGCCGGGGGCACCGGGGAGCTGTTTTTT
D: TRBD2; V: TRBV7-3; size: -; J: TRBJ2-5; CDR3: CASSLGRRGGETQYF; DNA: TGTGCCAGCAGCTTAGGCCGACGGGGGGGCGAGACCCAGTACTTC
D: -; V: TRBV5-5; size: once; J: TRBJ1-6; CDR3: CASSDSKGWRTPLHF; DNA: TGTGCCAGCAGCGACAGCAAGGGTTGGCGTACACCCCTCCACTTT
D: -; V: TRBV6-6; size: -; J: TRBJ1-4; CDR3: CASSYSQDSNEKLFF; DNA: TGTGCCAGCAGTTACTCTCAGGACAGTAATGAAAAACTGTTTTTT
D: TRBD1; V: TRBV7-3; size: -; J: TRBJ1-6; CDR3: CASSQQGQGHSPLHF; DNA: TGTGCCAGCAGCCAGCAGGGACAGGGACATTCACCCCTCCACTTT
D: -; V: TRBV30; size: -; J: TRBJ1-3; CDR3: CAWSGGLGNTIYF; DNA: TGTGCCTGGAGTGGAGGTTTGGGAAACACCATATATTTT
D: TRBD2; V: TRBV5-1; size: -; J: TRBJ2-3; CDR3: CASSLASASGSTDTQYF; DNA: TGCGCCAGCAGCTTGGCCTCGGCTAGCGGGAGCACAGATACGCAGTATTTT
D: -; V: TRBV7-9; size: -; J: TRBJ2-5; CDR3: CASSLGSVAGETQYF; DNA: TGTGCCAGCAGCTTAGGTTCAGTGGCAGGAGAGACCCAGTACTTC
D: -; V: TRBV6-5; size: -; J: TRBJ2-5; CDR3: CASSYLQGYGTQYF; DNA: TGTGCCAGCAGTTACTTACAGGGTTATGGGACCCAGTACTTC
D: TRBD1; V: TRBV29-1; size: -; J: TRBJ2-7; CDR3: CSGNRGHEQYF; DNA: TGCAGCGGAAACAGGGGCCACGAGCAGTACTTC
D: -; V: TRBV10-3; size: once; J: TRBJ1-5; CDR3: CAISESEGQPQHF; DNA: TGTGCCATCAGTGAGTCTGAGGGACAGCCCCAGCATTTT
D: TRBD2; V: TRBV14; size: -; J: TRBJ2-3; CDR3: CASSPLAGHTTDTQYF; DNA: TGTGCCAGCAGCCCGCTAGCGGGGCATACCACAGATACGCAGTATTTT
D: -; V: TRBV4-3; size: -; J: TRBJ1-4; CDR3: CASSQEFTTNEKLFF; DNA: TGCGCCAGCAGCCAAGAATTCACAACTAATGAAAAACTGTTTTTT
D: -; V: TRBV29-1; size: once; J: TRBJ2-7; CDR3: CSVVKAGELYEQYF; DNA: TGCAGCGTTGTCAAGGCAGGGGAACTTTACGAGCAGTACTTC
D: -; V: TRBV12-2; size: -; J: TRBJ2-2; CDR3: CASRLPRGGSGTGELFF; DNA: TGTGCAAGTCGCTTACCCCGTGGGGGGTCGGGCACCGGGGAGCTGTTTTTT
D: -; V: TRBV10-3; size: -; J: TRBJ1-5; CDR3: CAISEWKIAYRESGNQPQHF; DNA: TGTGCCATCAGTGAGTGGAAGATCGCCTACAGGGAGTCGGGCAATCAGCCCCAGCATTTT
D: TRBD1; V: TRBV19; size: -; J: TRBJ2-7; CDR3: CASSSWNRGGEQYF; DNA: TGTGCCAGTAGTAGCTGGAACAGGGGCGGAGAGCAGTACTTC
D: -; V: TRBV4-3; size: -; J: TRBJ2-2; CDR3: CASSQAGTSYTGELFF; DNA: TGCGCCAGCAGCCAAGCCGGGACTTCGTACACCGGGGAGCTGTTTTTT
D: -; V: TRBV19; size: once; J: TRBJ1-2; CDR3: CASSERGATGYTF; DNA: TGTGCCAGTAGTGAACGCGGTGCAACCGGCTACACCTTC
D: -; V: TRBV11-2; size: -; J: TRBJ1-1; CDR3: CASSFTTAGPLGAFF; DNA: TGTGCCAGCAGCTTCACCACAGCCGGCCCTCTGGGAGCTTTCTTT
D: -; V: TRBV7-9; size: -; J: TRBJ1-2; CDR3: CASSLVWAEGNYGYTF; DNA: TGTGCCAGCAGCTTAGTTTGGGCAGAAGGCAACTATGGCTACACCTTC
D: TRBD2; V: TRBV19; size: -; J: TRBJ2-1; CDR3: CASSMGSGGPLYNEQFF; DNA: TGTGCCAGTAGTATGGGTAGCGGGGGCCCCCTATACAATGAGCAGTTCTTC
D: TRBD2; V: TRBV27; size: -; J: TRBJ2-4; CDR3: CASSPGQGLAGQNIQYF; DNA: TGTGCCAGCAGTCCGGGACAGGGACTAGCGGGACAAAACATTCAGTACTTC
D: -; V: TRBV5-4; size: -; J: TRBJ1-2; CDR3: CASSLERYGYTF; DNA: TGTGCCAGCAGCTTGGAGAGGTATGGCTACACCTTC
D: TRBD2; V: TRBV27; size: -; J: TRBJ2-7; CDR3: CASSGPGLVHEQYF; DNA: TGTGCCAGCAGTGGACCGGGACTAGTCCACGAGCAGTACTTC
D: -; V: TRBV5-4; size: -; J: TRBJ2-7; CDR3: CASSIDYYEQYF; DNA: TGTGCCAGCAGCATCGACTACTACGAGCAGTACTTC
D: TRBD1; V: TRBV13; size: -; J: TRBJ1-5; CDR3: CASSSWTWDREGLGNQPQHF; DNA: TGTGCCAGCAGCTCTTGGACGTGGGACAGGGAGGGCTTGGGAAATCAGCCCCAGCATTTT
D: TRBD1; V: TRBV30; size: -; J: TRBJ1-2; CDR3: CARDREGTNYGYTF; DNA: TGTGCCCGGGACAGGGAGGGGACTAACTATGGCTACACCTTC
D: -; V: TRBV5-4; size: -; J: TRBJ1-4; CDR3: CASSQARGGGEKLFF; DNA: TGTGCCAGCAGCCAGGCTCGGGGAGGAGGTGAAAAACTGTTTTTT
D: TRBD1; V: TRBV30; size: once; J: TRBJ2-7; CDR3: CAWRQTGVLSEQYF; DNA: TGTGCCTGGAGACAGACAGGGGTTCTTTCCGAGCAGTACTTC
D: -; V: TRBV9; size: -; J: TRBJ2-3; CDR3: CASSALFTDTQYF; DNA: TGTGCCAGCAGCGCCCTTTTTACAGATACGCAGTATTTT
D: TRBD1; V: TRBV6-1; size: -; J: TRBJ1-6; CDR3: CASSAPTGALNSPLHF; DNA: TGTGCCAGCAGTGCACCGACAGGGGCGTTAAATTCACCCCTCCACTTT
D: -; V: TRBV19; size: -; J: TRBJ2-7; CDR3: CASSVTRAGEQYF; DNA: TGTGCCAGTAGTGTCACTAGGGCCGGCGAGCAGTACTTC
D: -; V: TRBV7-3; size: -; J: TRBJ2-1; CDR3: CASSQQGTSGYNEQFF; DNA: TGTGCCAGCAGCCAACAAGGGACTTCCGGCTACAATGAGCAGTTCTTC
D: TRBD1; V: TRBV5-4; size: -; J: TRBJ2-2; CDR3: CASSYGQGRFSGELFF; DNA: TGTGCCAGCAGCTACGGACAGGGGCGTTTTAGCGGGGAGCTGTTTTTT
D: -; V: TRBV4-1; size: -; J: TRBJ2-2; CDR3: CASSQPGLINTGELFF; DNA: TGCGCCAGCAGCCAACCGGGACTGATAAACACCGGGGAGCTGTTTTTT
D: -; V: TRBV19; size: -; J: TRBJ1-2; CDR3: CASRGISQGINYGYTF; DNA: TGTGCCAGTAGAGGGATCTCACAGGGAATTAACTATGGCTACACCTTC